This T cell receptor beta chain was observed in a study of control samples from healthy donors and cancer patients (dated by TCRdb to the early 2020s). The protocol used for the library was the immunoSEQ multiplex PCR assay. The table comes from immuneACCESS by way of TCRdb, which keeps in-frame sequences with V and J called. Part of the clones is missing from these tables; in studies checked, under half for an unresolved V gene and the rest for unknown reasons. Recorded for this sample are 100,000 to 120,000 clones; about 83% of them occurred a single time. About 13% of the sample rests with the top ten. In the case of this clone: The antigen this receptor binds is unknown. No qualities accompany the bases; no much larger clone lies one base away.

Between the V and J ends, shortened by 0 bases and 0 bases respectively, the junction contains 9 bases. Including cysteine and phenylalanine, the CDR3 has 15 amino acids. The entry retains the CDR3 DNA only, 45 bases that are in frame from base 1. CDR1 and CDR2 are drawn from the germline V gene: SGHNT, YENEEA. Recombination linked TRBV11-3 to TRBJ2-7, with the D gene not clear enough to name. The sequencing sample was made of blood. This receptor was taken from a woman in her forties or fifties in good health. Here the CDR3 is given as CASSLDQQLSYEQYF. The DNA sequence follows: TGTGCCAGCAGCTTAGATCAACAGCTCTCCTACGAGCAGTACTTC.